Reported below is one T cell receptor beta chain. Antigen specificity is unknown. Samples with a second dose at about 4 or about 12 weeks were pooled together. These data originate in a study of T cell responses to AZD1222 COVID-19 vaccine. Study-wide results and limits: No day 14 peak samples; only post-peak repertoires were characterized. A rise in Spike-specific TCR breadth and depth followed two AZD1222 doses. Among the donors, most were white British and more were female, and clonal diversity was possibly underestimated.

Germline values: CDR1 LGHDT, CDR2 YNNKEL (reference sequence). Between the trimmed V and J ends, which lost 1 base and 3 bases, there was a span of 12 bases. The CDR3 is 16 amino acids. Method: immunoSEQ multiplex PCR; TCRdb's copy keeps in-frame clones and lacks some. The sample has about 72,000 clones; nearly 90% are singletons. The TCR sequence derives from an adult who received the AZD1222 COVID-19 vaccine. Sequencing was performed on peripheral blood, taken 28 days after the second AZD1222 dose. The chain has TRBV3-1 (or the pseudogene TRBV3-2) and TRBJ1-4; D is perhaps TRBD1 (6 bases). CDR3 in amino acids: CASSQGARGANEKLFF. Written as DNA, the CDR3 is TGTGCCAGCAGCCAAGGGGCCAGGGGTGCTAATGAAAAACTGTTTTTT.